The present entry profiles one TCR beta chain with its context. This entry comes from a study of T cell changes during pregnancy in multiple sclerosis. Measured with immunoSEQ multiplex PCR; TCRdb has only the in-frame clones, and not every one. The sample yields 85,000 to 100,000 clones, approximately 90% seen once. The specimen comprised peripheral blood, sampled before pregnancy. The clonotype comes from a female donor with multiple sclerosis, enrolled in a pregnancy study.

In DNA, the CDR3 is TGCGCCAGCAGTGCAAAAACAGGGGGCGGGTTTGGAAACAATGAGCAGTTCTTC. Amino acids: CASSAKTGGGFGNNEQFF. The chain employs TRBV10-2 and TRBJ2-1; 9 bases are shared with TRBD1. The CDR3 has 18 residues. J gave up 5 bases and V 4 bases, and 15 bases lay outside the gene matches. The germline gives CDR1 WSHSY, CDR2 SAAADI.